The 16 T cell receptor beta chains in this list originate from one sample, sequenced in a study of PD-1 blockade in classical Hodgkin lymphoma. Relapse after autologous stem cell transplantation occurred in every patient, and brentuximab vedotin exposure varied. Sequencing used immunoSEQ multiplex PCR; TCRdb keeps in-frame clones, though not all of them. The sample has fewer than 80,000 clones, 65% to 75% seen once. The material was peripheral blood mononuclear cells (PBMCs), obtained before the second cycle of nivolumab. Every receptor here comes from a human donor with classical Hodgkin lymphoma.

The chain is built from TRBV6-6 and TRBJ2-7; D is ambiguous. This CDR3 has 14 amino acids. V was shortened by 0 bases and J by 1 base, with 7 bases between the two germline ends. The germline gives CDR1 MNHNY, CDR2 SVGAGI (reference sequence). CDR3 region: CASSYSARSYEQYF. DNA of the CDR3: TGTGCCAGCAGTTACTCGGCCAGGTCCTACGAGCAGTACTTC.

The rearrangement joins TRBV2 to TRBJ2-2, with 9 bases lining up with TRBD1. Unmatched junction bases numbered 9, after V lost 6 bases and J lost 7 bases. The V gene's germline CDR1 is SNHLY and CDR2 FYNNEI. The CDR3 runs to 15 residues. CDR3 coding DNA: TGTGCCAGCAGCCTGTTGGGACAGGGCGGCGGGGAGCTGTTTTTT. The encoded protein is CASSLLGQGGGELFF.

The chain couples TRBV19 to TRBJ1-1; no clear D. The V gene's germline CDR1 is LNHDA and CDR2 SQIVND (reference sequence). The CDR3 spans 15 residues. The V and J ends lost 3 bases and 0 bases respectively, with 11 bases between them. The CDR3, as DNA: TGTGCCAGTAGTATTGACGGAGATCTGAACACTGAAGCTTTCTTT. Translation: CASSIDGDLNTEAFF.

V usage is TRBV5-6 and J usage is TRBJ2-7; 7 bases agree with TRBD1. This CDR3 has 15 residues. Unmatched junction bases numbered 11, after V lost 1 base and J lost 7 bases. Germline loops: CDR1 SGHDT, CDR2 YYEEEE. The CDR3 sequence is CASSLLGTESTEQYF. The CDR3 DNA follows: TGTGCCAGCAGCTTGTTAGGGACAGAGTCTACAGAGCAGTACTTC.

The chain employs TRBV19 and TRBJ2-1; 8 bases map to TRBD2. The V gene end was trimmed by 5 bases and the J gene end by 9 bases; junction bases not matched to a gene: 9. The CDR3 covers 14 residues. Per the germline V gene, CDR1 is LNHDA and CDR2 is SQIVND (reference sequence). The CDR3 DNA is TGTGCCAGTAGTCGGGGGGGGACGGCAGGTGAGCAGTTCTTC. Translation: CASSRGGTAGEQFF.

A few counts support this clone. The CDR3 sequence: CASSIRGDLNQGNTIYF. DNA of the CDR3: TGTGCCAGCAGCATCCGGGGGGATCTAAATCAAGGAAACACCATATATTTT. The chain couples TRBV27 to TRBJ1-3, with D possibly TRBD1 on 5 matching bases. The germline gives CDR1 MNHEY, CDR2 SMNVEV (reference sequence). The CDR3 spans 17 residues. The germline V and J ends were trimmed by 6 bases and 4 bases, with 22 bases remaining between them.

The chain combines TRBV30 with TRBJ2-7; D unresolved. The CDR3 runs 12 residues. The V gene lost 2 bases and the J gene lost 3 bases, with 8 bases spanning the gap. The germline CDR1 and CDR2 sequences are GTSNPN and SVGIG (reference sequence). In nucleotides, the CDR3 is TGTGCCTGGAGTTGGGTGAGCTACGAGCAGTACTTC. Translated, it gives CAWSWVSYEQYF.

This rearrangement joins TRBV9 to TRBJ2-3; 7 positions match TRBD1. This CDR3 is 18 amino acids long. V shed 2 bases, J shed 1 base, and the junction held 13 bases outside the gene matches. Germline loops: CDR1 SGDLS, CDR2 YYNGEE. The CDR3 DNA follows: TGTGCCAGCAGCGTTGCCGATCTAGGGGGCTTAGGCACAGATACGCAGTATTTT. It yields the protein CASSVADLGGLGTDTQYF.

Only one count was recorded for this clone. The chain carries TRBV2 and TRBJ2-7, with 9 positions matching TRBD1. The germline CDR1 and CDR2 sequences are SNHLY and FYNNEI. The CDR3 is made up of 14 amino acids. V shed 4 bases and J 7 bases; nucleotides not matched to a gene: 8. The CDR3 DNA follows: TGTGCCAGCAGTGGGGGACAGGGTCTGGGGGAGCAGTACTTC. It codes for CASSGGQGLGEQYF.

The sample holds a few counts of this clone. V usage is TRBV7-9 and J usage is TRBJ2-5; maybe TRBD2 (6 bases). Trimming cost V 5 bases and J 0 bases, with 13 bases left between them. This CDR3 is 15 amino acids long. Germline assignment: CDR1 SEHNR and CDR2 FQNEAQ (reference sequence). CDR3 bases: TGTGCCAGCAGCCCGGGACTTTCCAACCAAGAGACCCAGTACTTC. It codes for CASSPGLSNQETQYF.

The rearrangement links TRBV19 to TRBJ1-1; unclear D gene. The V end was cut by 6 bases, the J end by 5 bases, with 19 bases between. Germline loops: CDR1 LNHDA, CDR2 SQIVND (reference sequence). The CDR3 is 15 amino acids. In nucleotides, the CDR3 is TGTGCCAGTAGACTATCTCCGGGATCCCCGACTGAAGCTTTCTTT. Translated, it gives CASRLSPGSPTEAFF.

The rearrangement uses TRBV9 and TRBJ1-1; 8 positions match TRBD1. The J segment lost 4 bases and the V segment lost 2 bases, leaving 7 bases of the junction unmatched. Germline V gene lookup returns CDR1 SGDLS and CDR2 YYNGEE. The CDR3 length is 15 residues. The DNA for the CDR3 is TGTGCCAGCAGCGTCTCCGACAGGGGAAGCACTGAAGCTTTCTTT. Protein product: CASSVSDRGSTEAFF. The full variable domain, rest sourced from reference TRBV9 and TRBJ1-1, is DSGVTQTPKHLITATGQRVTLRCSPRSGDLSVYWYQQSLDQGLQFLIQYYNGEERAKGNILERFSAQQFPDLHSELNLSSLELGDSALYFCASSVSDRGSTEAFFGQGTRLTVV.

The chain employs TRBV19 and TRBJ2-7; 8 positions agree with TRBD1. Germline lookup yields CDR1 LNHDA and CDR2 SQIVND (reference sequence). This CDR3 contains 16 residues. Trimming at V came to 5 bases and at J to 1 base, leaving 10 bases not matched to a gene. The CDR3 protein is CASSAETGVWSYEQYF. The CDR3 nucleotides are TGTGCCAGTAGTGCCGAGACAGGGGTGTGGTCCTACGAGCAGTACTTC.

This chain links TRBV27 with TRBJ2-6; 8 bases fit TRBD1. CDR1 MNHEY and CDR2 SMNVEV come from the germline V gene (reference sequence). Unmatched junction bases numbered 10, after V lost 6 bases and J lost 0 bases. The CDR3 loop spans 18 amino acids. The CDR3 sequence: CASRSSGTGFSGANVLTF. CDR3 nucleotide sequence: TGTGCCAGCAGGTCGTCGGGGACAGGATTCTCTGGGGCCAACGTCCTGACTTTC.

The chain couples TRBV5-1 to TRBJ1-2, with D maybe TRBD1 (6 bases). Per germline, CDR1 SGHRS and CDR2 YFSETQ. The CDR3 consists of 12 residues. The V end was cut by 3 bases, the J end by 12 bases, with 15 bases between. CDR3: CASSSGEQGNTF. CDR3 DNA: TGCGCCAGCAGCTCGGGGGAGCAGGGGAACACCTTC.

By proportion, this clone is medium-sized. This specimen includes other DNA sequences encoding the same CDR3. The V and J genes are TRBV9 and TRBJ2-1; D perhaps matches TRBD2 (6 bases). This CDR3 contains 14 residues. Germline V lookup: CDR1 SGDLS, CDR2 YYNGEE. V was clipped by 2 bases and J by 0 bases, with 6 bases between them. CDR3 protein: CASSVEGSYNEQFF. The CDR3 coding sequence is TGTGCCAGCAGCGTGGAGGGCTCCTACAATGAGCAGTTCTTC.